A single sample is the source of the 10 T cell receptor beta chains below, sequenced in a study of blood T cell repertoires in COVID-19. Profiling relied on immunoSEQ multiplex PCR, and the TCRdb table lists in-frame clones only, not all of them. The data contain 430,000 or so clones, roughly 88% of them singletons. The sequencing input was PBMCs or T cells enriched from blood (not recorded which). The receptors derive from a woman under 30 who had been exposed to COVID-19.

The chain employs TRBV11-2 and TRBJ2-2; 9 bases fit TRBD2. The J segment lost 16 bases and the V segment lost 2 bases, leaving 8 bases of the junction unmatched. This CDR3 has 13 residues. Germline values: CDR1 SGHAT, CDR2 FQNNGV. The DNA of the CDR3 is TGTGCCAGCAGCTTAACCGCGGGGGGGGTGAGGTTTTTT. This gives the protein CASSLTAGGVRFF. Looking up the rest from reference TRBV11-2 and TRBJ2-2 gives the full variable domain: EAGVAQSPRYKIIEKRQSVAFWCNPISGHATLYWYQQILGQGPKLLIQFQNNGVVDDSQLPKDRFSAERLKGVDSTLKIQPAKLEDSAVYLCASSLTAGGVRFFGEGSRLTVL.

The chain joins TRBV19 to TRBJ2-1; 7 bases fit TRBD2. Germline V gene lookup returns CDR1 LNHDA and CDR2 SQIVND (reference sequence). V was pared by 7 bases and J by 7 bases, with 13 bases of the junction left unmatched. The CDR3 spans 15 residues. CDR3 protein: CASKGLAVSLNEQFF. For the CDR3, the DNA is TGTGCCAGTAAAGGTCTAGCGGTCAGTTTAAATGAGCAGTTCTTC.

Here the CDR3 DNA reads TGTGCCAGCAGCCTGAGGAGGGAGAACACTGAAGCTTTCTTT. It specifies CASSLRRENTEAFF. This chain joins TRBV9 and TRBJ1-1; the D is unclear. Germline CDR1 and CDR2: SGDLS and YYNGEE. V lost 4 bases and J 1 base, leaving 11 bases between the germline ends. The CDR3 is made up of 14 amino acids.

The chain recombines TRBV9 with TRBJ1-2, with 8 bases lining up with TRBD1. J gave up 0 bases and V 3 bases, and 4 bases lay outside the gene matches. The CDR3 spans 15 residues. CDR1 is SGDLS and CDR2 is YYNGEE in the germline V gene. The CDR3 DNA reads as TGTGCCAGCAGCGCCTCAGGGGGCACTAACTATGGCTACACCTTC. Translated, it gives CASSASGGTNYGYTF.

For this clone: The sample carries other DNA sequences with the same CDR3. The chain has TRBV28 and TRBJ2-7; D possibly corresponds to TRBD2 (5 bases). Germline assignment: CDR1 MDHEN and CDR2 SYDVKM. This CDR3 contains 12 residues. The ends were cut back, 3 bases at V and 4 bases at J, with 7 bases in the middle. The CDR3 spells CASSFRGYEQYF. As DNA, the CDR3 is TGTGCCAGCAGTTTTAGAGGGTACGAGCAGTACTTC.

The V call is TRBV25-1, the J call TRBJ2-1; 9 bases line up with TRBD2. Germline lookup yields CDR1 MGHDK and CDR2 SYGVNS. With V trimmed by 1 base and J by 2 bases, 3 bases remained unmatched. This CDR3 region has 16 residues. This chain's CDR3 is CASSEFSGSTYNEQFF. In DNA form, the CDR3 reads TGTGCCAGCAGTGAATTTAGCGGGAGTACCTACAATGAGCAGTTCTTC.

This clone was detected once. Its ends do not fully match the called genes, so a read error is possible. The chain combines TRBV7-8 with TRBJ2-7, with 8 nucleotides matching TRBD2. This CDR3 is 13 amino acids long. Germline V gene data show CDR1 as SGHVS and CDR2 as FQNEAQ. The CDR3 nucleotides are TGTGCCAGCAACTTACTCGGGGGGGACGAGCAGTACTTC. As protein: CASNLLGGDEQYF.

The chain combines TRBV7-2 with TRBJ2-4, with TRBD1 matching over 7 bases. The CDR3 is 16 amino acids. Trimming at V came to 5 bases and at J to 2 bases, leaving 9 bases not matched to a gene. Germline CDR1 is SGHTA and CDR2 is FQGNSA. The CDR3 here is CASSRQQGPSKNIQYF. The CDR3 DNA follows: TGTGCCAGCAGCCGGCAACAGGGGCCTTCCAAAAACATTCAGTACTTC.

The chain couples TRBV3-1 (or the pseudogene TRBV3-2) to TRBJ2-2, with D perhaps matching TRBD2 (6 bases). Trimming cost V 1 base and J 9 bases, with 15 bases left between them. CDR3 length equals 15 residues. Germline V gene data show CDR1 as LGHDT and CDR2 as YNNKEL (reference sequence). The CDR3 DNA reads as TGTGCCAGCAGCCAAGGGCCCCGGGGGATAAGGGAGCTGTTTTTT. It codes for CASSQGPRGIRELFF.

The CDR3 sequence: CASSSEGATYNEQFF. As DNA, the CDR3 is TGCGCCAGCAGCTCGGAGGGGGCGACCTACAATGAGCAGTTCTTC. The J gene is TRBJ2-1, the V gene TRBV5-1; the D gene is possibly TRBD1 (7 bases). From germline, CDR1 is SGHRS and CDR2 YFSETQ. This CDR3 spans 15 amino acids. With 3 bases removed from V and 2 bases from J, the gap between germline ends came to 12 bases.